Listed here are 6 T cell receptor beta chains from one sample, sequenced in a study of blood T cell repertoires in COVID-19 (dated by TCRdb to about 2020). The library was made by the immunoSEQ multiplex PCR assay. TCRdb carries this immuneACCESS record with in-frame sequences only. Its versions omit some clonotypes, under half of them owing to an unresolved V gene in the studies checked, with the rest unexplained. In all, the sample holds 200,000 or so clones, and roughly 80% of those were seen once. Around 4.7% of the sample goes to the ten largest clones. The sample comprised peripheral blood. The receptors shown here come from a human donor in a cohort sampled during active COVID-19.

The chain carries TRBV6-2 or TRBV6-3 and TRBJ2-3, with 9 bases fitting TRBD2. Germline CDR1 MNHEY, CDR2 SVGEGT. This CDR3 spans 16 amino acids. The ends lost 2 bases at V and 7 bases at J; junction bases unmatched: 10. CDR3 protein: CASSYVAGGPKNTQYF. The CDR3 DNA reads as TGTGCCAGCAGTTACGTGGCGGGAGGGCCGAAGAATACGCAGTATTTT.

This chain links TRBV10-3 with TRBJ2-3; perhaps TRBD1 as D (7 bases). The V gene lost 7 bases and the J gene lost 3 bases, with 17 bases spanning the gap. Germline loops: CDR1 ENHRY, CDR2 SYGVKD. The CDR3 sequence is 15 residues long. CDR3 region: CAIKRGLASTDTQYF. The CDR3 coding sequence is TGTGCCATCAAAAGGGGGCTAGCGTCGACAGATACGCAGTATTTT.

V usage is TRBV7-2 and J usage is TRBJ2-7; 9 bases are a match to TRBD1. This CDR3 has 15 amino acids. The V segment lost 5 bases and the J segment 5 bases; nucleotides outside the gene matches: 10. Germline V gene lookup returns CDR1 SGHTA and CDR2 FQGNSA. The CDR3 DNA follows: TGTGCCAGCAGCCTGGCCGGGACAGGGCGTGACGAGCAGTACTTC. Amino acid sequence: CASSLAGTGRDEQYF.

This chain joins TRBV11-1 and TRBJ2-7; 9 nucleotides align to TRBD1. This CDR3 comprises 14 residues. CDR1 SGHAT and CDR2 FQDESV come from the germline V gene (reference sequence). V lost 5 bases and J lost 6; bases outside the gene matches: 8. The CDR3 nucleotides are TGTGCCAGCAGCAGCAGGGACAGGGCCAGCGAGCAGTACTTC. This gives the protein CASSSRDRASEQYF.

The chain couples TRBV5-1 to TRBJ2-7; no clear D. Germline CDR1 is SGHRS and CDR2 is YFSETQ. The CDR3 spans 14 residues. Trimming removed 0 bases from V and 2 bases from J, with 9 bases in between. For the CDR3, the DNA is TGCGCCAGCAGCTTGGGACTTAATACCTACGAGCAGTACTTC. Translation gives CASSLGLNTYEQYF.

The chain joins TRBV28 to TRBJ2-2; D uncertain. V lost 7 bases, J lost 1 base, and 10 bases lay in between. CDR1 is MDHEN, CDR2 SYDVKM, per germline. The CDR3 spans 14 residues. The DNA of the CDR3 is TGTGCCAGCACGCTTCCCGGGAACACCGGGGAGCTGTTTTTT. Its translation is CASTLPGNTGELFF.